Listed below are T cell receptor beta chains from one sample, sequenced in a study of tumor-infiltrating lymphocytes in primary liver carcinoma. TCRdb used MiXCR to reprocess the multiplex PCR reads, holding one entry per CDR3 protein. The table records approximately 330,000 distinct CDR3 sequences, 65% of them present only once. The sequenced sample consisted of peripheral blood. These receptors all stem from a man in his forties with primary liver carcinoma and hepatitis B virus infection. The CDR3 runs from the conserved cysteine through the conserved F or W. A D gene is named only where the DNA matches it firmly. Some rows mark clone size as missing; the rest say once, few, many or name a class of expanded clone.

CDR3aa | CDR3nt | j_gene | v_gene | d_gene | abundance
CANSQVMGRETQYF | TGCGCCAACAGTCAAGTGATGGGGAGAGAGACCCAGTACTTC | TRBJ2-5 | TRBV4-3 | - | -
CASSPGTPLDEQYF | TGTGCCAGCAGCCCGGGGACACCCCTTGACGAGCAGTACTTC | TRBJ2-7 | TRBV7-8 | - | few
CASSPIAGSGDTQYF | TGTGCCAGCAGTCCAATAGCGGGGAGCGGAGATACTCAGTATTTT | TRBJ2-3 | TRBV6-2/TRBV6-3 | TRBD2 | -
CASSRRLAGINEQFF | TGTGCCAGCAGCCGTAGACTAGCGGGAATTAATGAGCAGTTCTTC | TRBJ2-1 | TRBV11-1 | TRBD2 | -
CARIAGPTNDQYF | TGTGCCAGAATAGCGGGCCCTACTAACGACCAGTACTTC | TRBJ2-7 | TRBV7-9 | TRBD2 | -
CASTLRNTYNEQFF | TGTGCCAGCACCCTTAGGAACACTTACAATGAGCAGTTCTTC | TRBJ2-1 | TRBV5-6 | - | -
CASSLAGWAGKLFF | TGTGCCAGCAGCTTAGCTGGATGGGCCGGGAAGCTGTTTTTT | TRBJ2-2 | TRBV11-2 | - | once
CTSCYLGGATPKDIQYF | TGTACCAGCTGTTACCTGGGGGGGGCAACCCCTAAGGACATTCAGTACTTC | TRBJ2-4 | TRBV6-6 | - | -
CASSLGGRGSVYEQYF | TGCGCCAGCAGCTTGGGGGGGAGGGGATCGGTCTACGAGCAGTACTTC | TRBJ2-7 | TRBV5-1 | TRBD2 | -
CASRQLISGRSYEQYF | TGCGCCAGCCGCCAACTCATAAGCGGGAGGAGTTACGAGCAGTACTTC | TRBJ2-7 | TRBV4-3 | TRBD2 | once